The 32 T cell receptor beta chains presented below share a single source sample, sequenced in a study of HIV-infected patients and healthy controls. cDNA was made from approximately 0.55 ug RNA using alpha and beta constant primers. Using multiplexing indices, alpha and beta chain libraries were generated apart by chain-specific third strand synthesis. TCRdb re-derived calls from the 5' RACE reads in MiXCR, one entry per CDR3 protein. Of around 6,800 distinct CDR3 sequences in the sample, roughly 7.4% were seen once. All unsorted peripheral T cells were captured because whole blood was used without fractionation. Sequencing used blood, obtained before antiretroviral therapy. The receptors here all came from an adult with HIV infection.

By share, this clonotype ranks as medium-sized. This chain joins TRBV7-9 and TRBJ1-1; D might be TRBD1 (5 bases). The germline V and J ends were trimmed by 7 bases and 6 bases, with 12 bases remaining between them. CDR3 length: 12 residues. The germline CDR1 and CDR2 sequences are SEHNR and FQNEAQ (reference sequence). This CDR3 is CASTDMGAEAFF. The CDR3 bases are TGTGCCAGCACGGACATGGGGGCTGAAGCTTTCTTT.

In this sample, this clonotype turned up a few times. CDR3 protein: CATSDDRLNEKLFF. CDR3 coding DNA: TGTGCCACCAGCGATGACAGGCTTAATGAAAAACTGTTTTTT. The chain uses TRBV15 and TRBJ1-4, with D perhaps matching TRBD1 (6 bases). This CDR3 comprises 14 residues. V was pared by 5 bases and J by 4 bases, with 11 bases between. Germline-derived CDR1 and CDR2 are LNHNV and YYDKDF (reference sequence). The full variable domain, its missing parts supplied by reference TRBV15 and TRBJ1-4, is DAMVIQNPRYQVTQFGKPVTLSCSQTLNHNVMYWYQQKSSQAPKLLFHYYDKDFNNEADTPDNFQSRRPNTSFCFLDIRSPGLGDTAMYLCATSDDRLNEKLFFGSGTQLSVL.

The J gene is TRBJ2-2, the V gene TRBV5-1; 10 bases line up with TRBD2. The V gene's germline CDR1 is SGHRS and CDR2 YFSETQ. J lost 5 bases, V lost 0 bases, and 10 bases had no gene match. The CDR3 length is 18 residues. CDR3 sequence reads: CASSLEGAGGPETGELFF. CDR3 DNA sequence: TGCGCCAGCAGCTTGGAGGGAGCGGGAGGGCCGGAAACCGGGGAGCTGTTTTTT.

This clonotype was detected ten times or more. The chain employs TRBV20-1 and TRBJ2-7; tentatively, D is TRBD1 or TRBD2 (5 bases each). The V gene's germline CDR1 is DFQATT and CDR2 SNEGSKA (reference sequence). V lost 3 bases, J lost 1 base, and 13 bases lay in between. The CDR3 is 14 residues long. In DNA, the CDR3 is TGCAGTGCTAGTAGGGACGGGCGATCCTACGAGCAGTACTTC. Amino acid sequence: CSASRDGRSYEQYF.

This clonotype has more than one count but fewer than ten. CDR3 coding DNA: TGTGCCAGCAGTTTGCCGCTAGCGGGAGAGGACAATGAGCAGTTCTTC. Translated: CASSLPLAGEDNEQFF. This chain connects TRBV28 to TRBJ2-1; TRBD2 matches 10 bases. CDR1 MDHEN and CDR2 SYDVKM come from the germline V gene. The junction had 7 bases not matched to a gene; V was cut back by 3 bases and J by 5 bases. CDR3 length equals 16 residues.

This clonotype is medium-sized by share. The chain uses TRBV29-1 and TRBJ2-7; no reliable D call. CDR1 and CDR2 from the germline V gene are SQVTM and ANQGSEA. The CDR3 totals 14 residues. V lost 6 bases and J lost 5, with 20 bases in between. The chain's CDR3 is CSVVSSVTRDEQYF. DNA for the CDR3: TGCAGCGTCGTGTCCTCGGTTACAAGGGACGAGCAGTACTTC.

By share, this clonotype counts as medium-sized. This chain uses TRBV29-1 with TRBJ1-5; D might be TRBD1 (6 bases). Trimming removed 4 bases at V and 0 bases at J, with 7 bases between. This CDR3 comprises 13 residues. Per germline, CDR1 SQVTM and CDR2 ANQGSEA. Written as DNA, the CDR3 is TGCAGCGTTGCAGGGGATAGCAATCAGCCCCAGCATTTT. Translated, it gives CSVAGDSNQPQHF.

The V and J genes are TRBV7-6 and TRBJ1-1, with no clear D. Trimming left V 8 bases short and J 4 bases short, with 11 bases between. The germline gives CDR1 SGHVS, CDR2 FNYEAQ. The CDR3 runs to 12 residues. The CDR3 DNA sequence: TGTGCCAGCTCGAGGGTACTCACTGAAGCTTTCTTT. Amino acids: CASSRVLTEAFF.

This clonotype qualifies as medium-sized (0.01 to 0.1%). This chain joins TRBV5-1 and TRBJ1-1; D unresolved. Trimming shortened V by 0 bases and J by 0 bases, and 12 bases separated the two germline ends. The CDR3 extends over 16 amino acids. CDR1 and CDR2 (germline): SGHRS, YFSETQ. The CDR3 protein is CASSLASDLLNTEAFF. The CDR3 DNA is TGCGCCAGCAGCTTGGCCTCGGACCTACTGAACACTGAAGCTTTCTTT.

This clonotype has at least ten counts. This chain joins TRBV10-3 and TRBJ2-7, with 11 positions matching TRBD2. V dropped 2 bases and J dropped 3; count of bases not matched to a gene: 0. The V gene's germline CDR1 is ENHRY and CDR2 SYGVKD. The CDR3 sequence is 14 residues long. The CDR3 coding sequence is TGTGCCATCAGTGAGACTAGCGGGAGCTACGAGCAGTACTTC. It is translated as CAISETSGSYEQYF.

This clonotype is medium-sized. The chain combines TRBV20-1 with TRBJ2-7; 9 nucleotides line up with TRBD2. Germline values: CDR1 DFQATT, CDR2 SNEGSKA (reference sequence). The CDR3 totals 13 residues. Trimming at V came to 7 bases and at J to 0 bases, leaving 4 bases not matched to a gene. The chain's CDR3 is CSVLAGRSYEQYF. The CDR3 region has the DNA TGCAGTGTCCTAGCGGGGCGCTCCTACGAGCAGTACTTC.

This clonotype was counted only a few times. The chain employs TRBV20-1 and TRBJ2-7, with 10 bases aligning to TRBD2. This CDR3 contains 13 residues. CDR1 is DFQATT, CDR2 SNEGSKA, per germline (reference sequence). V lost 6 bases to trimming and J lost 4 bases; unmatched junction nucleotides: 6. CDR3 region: CSAILAGGYEQYF. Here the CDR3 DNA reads TGCAGTGCCATTTTAGCGGGGGGTTACGAGCAGTACTTC.

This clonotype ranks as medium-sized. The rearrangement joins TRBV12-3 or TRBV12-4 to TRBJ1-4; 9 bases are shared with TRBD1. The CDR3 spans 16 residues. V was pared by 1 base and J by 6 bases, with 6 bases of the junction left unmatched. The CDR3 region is CASSLGDRDGDEKLFF. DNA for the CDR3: TGTGCCAGCAGTTTAGGGGACAGGGACGGCGATGAAAAACTGTTTTTT.

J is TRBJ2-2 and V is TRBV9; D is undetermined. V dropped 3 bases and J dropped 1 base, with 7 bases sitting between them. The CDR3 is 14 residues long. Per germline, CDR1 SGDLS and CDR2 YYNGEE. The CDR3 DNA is TGTGCCAGCAGCGCCCTCAGGAACACCGGGGAGCTGTTTTTT. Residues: CASSALRNTGELFF.

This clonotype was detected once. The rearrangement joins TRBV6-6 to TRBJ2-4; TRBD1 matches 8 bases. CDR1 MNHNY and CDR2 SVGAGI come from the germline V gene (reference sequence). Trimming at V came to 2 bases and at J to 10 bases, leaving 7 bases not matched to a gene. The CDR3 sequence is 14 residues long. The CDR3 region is CASSYTDRAAIQYF. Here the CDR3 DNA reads TGTGCCAGCAGTTACACGGACAGGGCGGCAATTCAGTACTTC.

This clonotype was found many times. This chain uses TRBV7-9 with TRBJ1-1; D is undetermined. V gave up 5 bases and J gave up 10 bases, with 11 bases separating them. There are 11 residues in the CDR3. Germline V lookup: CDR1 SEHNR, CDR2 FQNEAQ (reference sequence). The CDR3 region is CASSQSIGAFF. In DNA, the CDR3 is TGTGCCAGCAGCCAATCCATTGGAGCTTTCTTT.

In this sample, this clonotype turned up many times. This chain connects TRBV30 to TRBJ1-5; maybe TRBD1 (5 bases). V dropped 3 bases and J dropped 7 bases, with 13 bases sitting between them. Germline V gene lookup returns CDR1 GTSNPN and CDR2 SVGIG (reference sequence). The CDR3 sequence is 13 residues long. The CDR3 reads CAWSGVGVQPQHF. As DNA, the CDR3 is TGTGCCTGGAGCGGGGTGGGGGTCCAGCCCCAGCATTTT.

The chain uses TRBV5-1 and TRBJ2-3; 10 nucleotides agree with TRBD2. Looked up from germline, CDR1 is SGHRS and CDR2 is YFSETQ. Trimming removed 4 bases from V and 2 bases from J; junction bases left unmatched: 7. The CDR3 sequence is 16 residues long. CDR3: CASSAILAGLTDTQYF. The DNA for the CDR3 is TGCGCCAGCAGCGCCATACTAGCGGGGCTCACAGATACGCAGTATTTT.

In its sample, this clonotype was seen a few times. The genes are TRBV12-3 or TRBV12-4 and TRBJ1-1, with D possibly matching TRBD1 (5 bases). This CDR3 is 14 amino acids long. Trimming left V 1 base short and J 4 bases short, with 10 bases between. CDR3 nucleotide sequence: TGTGCCAGCAGTTTAGTGGTGGGGACCACTGAAGCTTTCTTT. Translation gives CASSLVVGTTEAFF.

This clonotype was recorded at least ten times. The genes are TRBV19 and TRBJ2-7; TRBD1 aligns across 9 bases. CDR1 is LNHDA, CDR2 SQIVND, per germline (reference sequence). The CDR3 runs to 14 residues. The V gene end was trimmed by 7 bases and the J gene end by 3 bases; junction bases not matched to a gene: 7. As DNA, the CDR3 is TGTGCCAGTAAACCGGGACAGGGTATCTACGAGCAGTACTTC. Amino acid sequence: CASKPGQGIYEQYF.

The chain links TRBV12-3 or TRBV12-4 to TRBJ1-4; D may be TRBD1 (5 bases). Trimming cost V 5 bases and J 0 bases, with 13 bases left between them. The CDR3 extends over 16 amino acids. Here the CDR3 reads CASSPGRMATNEKLFF. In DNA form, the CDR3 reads TGTGCCAGCAGTCCGGGACGGATGGCAACTAATGAAAAACTGTTTTTT.

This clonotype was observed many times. CDR3: CASSREAEAFF. The DNA of the CDR3 is TGTGCCAGCAGCCGGGAAGCTGAAGCTTTCTTT. V is TRBV7-9 and J is TRBJ1-1; no firm D call. The CDR3 consists of 11 residues. The ends were cut back, 5 bases at V and 6 bases at J, with 7 bases in the middle. Germline V gene data show CDR1 as SEHNR and CDR2 as FQNEAQ (reference sequence).

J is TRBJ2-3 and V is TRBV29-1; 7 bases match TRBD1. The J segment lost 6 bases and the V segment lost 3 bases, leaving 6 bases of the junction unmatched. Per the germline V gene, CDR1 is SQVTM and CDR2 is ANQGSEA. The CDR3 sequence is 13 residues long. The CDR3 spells CSVDRGQIDTQYF. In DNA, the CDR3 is TGCAGCGTTGATAGGGGGCAGATCGATACGCAGTATTTT.

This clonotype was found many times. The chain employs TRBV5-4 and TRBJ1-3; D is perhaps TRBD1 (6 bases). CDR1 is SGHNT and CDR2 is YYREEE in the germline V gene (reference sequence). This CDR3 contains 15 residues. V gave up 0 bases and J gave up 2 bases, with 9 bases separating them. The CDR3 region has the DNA TGTGCCAGCAGCTTGGAGGCAGGGGCTGGAAACACCATATATTTT. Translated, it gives CASSLEAGAGNTIYF.

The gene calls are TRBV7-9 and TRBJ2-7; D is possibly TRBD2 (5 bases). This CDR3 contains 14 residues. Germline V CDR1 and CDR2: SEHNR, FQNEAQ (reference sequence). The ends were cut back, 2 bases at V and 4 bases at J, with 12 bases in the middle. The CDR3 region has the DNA TGTGCCAGCAGCTTATCGGGGTTGGGGTACGAGCAGTACTTC. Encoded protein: CASSLSGLGYEQYF.

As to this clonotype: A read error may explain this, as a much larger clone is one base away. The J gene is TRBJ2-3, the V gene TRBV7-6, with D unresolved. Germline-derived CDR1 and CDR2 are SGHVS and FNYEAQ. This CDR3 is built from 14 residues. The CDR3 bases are TGTGTCAGCCAAGCCAGGCCCAGCACAGATACGCAGTATTTT. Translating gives CVSQARPSTDTQYF.

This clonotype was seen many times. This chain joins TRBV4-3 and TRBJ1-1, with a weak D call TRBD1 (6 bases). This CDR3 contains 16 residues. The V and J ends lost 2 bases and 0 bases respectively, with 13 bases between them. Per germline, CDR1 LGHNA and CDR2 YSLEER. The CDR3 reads CASSQTGRSMNTEAFF. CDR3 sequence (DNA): TGCGCCAGCAGCCAAACAGGGCGGTCCATGAACACTGAAGCTTTCTTT.

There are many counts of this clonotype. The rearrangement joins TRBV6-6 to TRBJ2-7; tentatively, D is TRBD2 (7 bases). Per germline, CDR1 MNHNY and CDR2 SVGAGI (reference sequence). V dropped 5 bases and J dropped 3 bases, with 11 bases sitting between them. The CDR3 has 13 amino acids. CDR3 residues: CASSTGGVYEQYF. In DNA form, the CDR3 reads TGTGCCAGCAGTACGGGGGGCGTCTACGAGCAGTACTTC.

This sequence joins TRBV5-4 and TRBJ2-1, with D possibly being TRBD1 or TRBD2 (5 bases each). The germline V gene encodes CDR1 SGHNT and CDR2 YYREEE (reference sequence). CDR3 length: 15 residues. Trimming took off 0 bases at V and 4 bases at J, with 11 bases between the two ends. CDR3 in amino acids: CASSLERGGYNEQFF. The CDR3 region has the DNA TGTGCCAGCAGCTTGGAAAGGGGCGGGTACAATGAGCAGTTCTTC.

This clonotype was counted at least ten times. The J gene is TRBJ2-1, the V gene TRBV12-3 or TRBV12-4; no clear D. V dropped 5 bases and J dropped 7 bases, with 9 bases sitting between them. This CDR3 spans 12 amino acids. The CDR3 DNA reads TGTGCCAGCAGTCCAGAGATAAATGAGCAGTTCTTC. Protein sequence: CASSPEINEQFF.

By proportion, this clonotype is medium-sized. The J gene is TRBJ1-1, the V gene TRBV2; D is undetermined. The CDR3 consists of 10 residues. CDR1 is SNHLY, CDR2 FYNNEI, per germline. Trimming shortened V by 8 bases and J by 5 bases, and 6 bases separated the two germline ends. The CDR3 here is CASRGTEAFF. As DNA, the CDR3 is TGTGCCAGCCGGGGAACTGAAGCTTTCTTT.

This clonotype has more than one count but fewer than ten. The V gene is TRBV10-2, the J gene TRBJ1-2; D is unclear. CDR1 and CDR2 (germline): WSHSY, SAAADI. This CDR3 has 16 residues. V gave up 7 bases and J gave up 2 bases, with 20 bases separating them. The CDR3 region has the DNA TGCGCCAGCACCAACGAAGCGCCAGGCCCCAACTATGGCTACACCTTC. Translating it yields CASTNEAPGPNYGYTF.